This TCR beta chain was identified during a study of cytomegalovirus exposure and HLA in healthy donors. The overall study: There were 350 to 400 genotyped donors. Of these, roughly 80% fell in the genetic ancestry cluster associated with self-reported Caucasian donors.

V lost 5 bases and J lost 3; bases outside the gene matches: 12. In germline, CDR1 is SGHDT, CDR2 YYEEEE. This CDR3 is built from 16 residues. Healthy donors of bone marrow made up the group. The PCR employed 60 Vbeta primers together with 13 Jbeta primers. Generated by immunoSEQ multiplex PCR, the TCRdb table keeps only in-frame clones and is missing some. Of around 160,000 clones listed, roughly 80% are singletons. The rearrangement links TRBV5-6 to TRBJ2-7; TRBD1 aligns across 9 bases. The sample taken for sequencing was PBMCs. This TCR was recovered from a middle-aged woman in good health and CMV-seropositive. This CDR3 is CASSYRPGTGHYEQYF. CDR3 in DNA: TGTGCCAGCAGTTACCGTCCCGGGACAGGGCACTACGAGCAGTACTTC.